These 30 T cell receptor beta chains share one sample of origin, sequenced in a study of blood T cell repertoires in COVID-19 (dated by TCRdb to the early 2020s). Library generation was performed with the immunoSEQ multiplex PCR assay. Sourced from immuneACCESS, this table was stored by TCRdb with only in-frame sequences that have V and J called. A share of the clones is absent; for the studies checked, an unresolved V gene accounts for under half, and the remainder has no known explanation. Here the sample has about 300,000 clones; 90% to 95% occur a single time. The ten largest account for around 2.2% of the sample. Sequenced material: peripheral blood. The origin of the receptors is a woman aged 30 to 39 with COVID-19, enrolled during active disease.

The V call is TRBV10-3, the J call TRBJ2-2; D not certain. Germline CDR1 reads ENHRY; CDR2 reads SYGVKD. This CDR3 comprises 13 residues. Trimming left V 7 bases short and J 4 bases short, with 10 bases between. The DNA for the CDR3 is TGTGCCATCACCCACAGTCTCACCGGGGAGCTGTTTTTT. It encodes CAITHSLTGELFF.

Here the CDR3 reads CASSQVWTGPYEQYF. CDR3 in DNA: TGCGCCAGCAGCCAAGTTTGGACAGGCCCCTACGAGCAGTACTTC. J is TRBJ2-7 and V is TRBV4-1, with TRBD1 matching 7 bases. Germline V gene data show CDR1 as MGHRA and CDR2 as YSYEKL. This CDR3 spans 15 amino acids. Trimming at V came to 1 base and at J to 2 bases, leaving 5 bases not matched to a gene.

The sample holds one count of this clone. The chain recombines TRBV18 with TRBJ1-1, with TRBD1 as a possible D gene (5 bases). The germline gives CDR1 KGHSH, CDR2 LQKENI. V lost 0 bases to trimming and J lost 5 bases, with 19 bases between them. The CDR3 covers 17 residues. DNA for the CDR3: TGTGCCAGCTCACCACCAACGACCCTACAGGCGGGGACTGAAGCTTTCTTT. This codes for CASSPPTTLQAGTEAFF.

This sequence joins TRBV27 and TRBJ1-5, with D perhaps matching TRBD1 (5 bases). The germline gives CDR1 MNHEY, CDR2 SMNVEV (reference sequence). V was clipped by 4 bases and J by 16 bases, with 14 bases between them. This CDR3 comprises 11 residues. The CDR3 spells CASSSGTHPHF. As DNA, the CDR3 is TGTGCCAGCAGTTCCGGGACTCACCCTCATTTT.

V usage is TRBV5-8 and J usage is TRBJ2-3; possibly TRBD2 for D (5 bases). Germline V gene sequence: CDR1 SGHTS, CDR2 YDEGEE. Trimming stripped 8 bases from V and 2 bases from J, with 15 bases between. CDR3 size: 14 residues. CDR3 sequence: CASVNLASTDTQYF. The CDR3 DNA reads as TGTGCCAGTGTCAACCTAGCTTCCACAGATACGCAGTATTTT.

V gene TRBV4-1 combines with J gene TRBJ2-3, with 8 bases matching TRBD2. This CDR3 spans 17 amino acids. V gave up 4 bases and J gave up 4 bases; unmatched junction bases: 13. CDR1 MGHRA and CDR2 YSYEKL come from the germline V gene. DNA of the CDR3: TGCGCCAGCAGCCTTCAGACCGCTAGCGGGCAAGCAGATACGCAGTATTTT. Amino acid sequence: CASSLQTASGQADTQYF.

V usage is TRBV2 and J usage is TRBJ1-5; 7 nucleotides match TRBD1. Germline CDR1 and CDR2: SNHLY and FYNNEI. The CDR3 consists of 14 residues. V lost 5 bases to trimming and J lost 4 bases; unmatched junction nucleotides: 5. Written as DNA, the CDR3 is TGTGCCAGCAGTCCCGGGACAGTAAATCAGCCCCAGCATTTT. Residues: CASSPGTVNQPQHF.

The CDR3: CASSESSGAEAFF. DNA of the CDR3: TGCGCCAGCAGTGAATCATCGGGGGCTGAAGCTTTCTTT. V and J are TRBV10-1 and TRBJ1-1; the D gene is possibly TRBD1 (5 bases). V lost 3 bases and J 6 bases, leaving 11 bases between the germline ends. CDR3 size: 13 residues. Germline assignment: CDR1 WNHNN and CDR2 SYGVQD (reference sequence).

This clone was observed a few times. The chain carries TRBV10-3 and TRBJ1-3; D is perhaps TRBD1 (6 bases). CDR1 ENHRY and CDR2 SYGVKD come from the germline V gene. CDR3 length equals 13 residues. Trimming removed 10 bases from V and 11 bases from J, with 21 bases in between. For the CDR3, the DNA is TGTGCCACCGAAAGGGGGACGGATGGGTCCATATATTTT. Its protein is CATERGTDGSIYF.

The rearrangement links TRBV20-1 to TRBJ1-3; no clear D gene. Looked up from germline, CDR1 is DFQATT and CDR2 is SNEGSKA (reference sequence). This CDR3 region has 14 residues. The ends were cut back, 3 bases at V and 4 bases at J, with 13 bases in the middle. The CDR3 spells CSASEAGGGNTIYF. The CDR3 DNA reads as TGCAGTGCTAGTGAGGCAGGAGGGGGAAACACCATATATTTT.

This chain links TRBV5-1 with TRBJ2-7; a possible D gene is TRBD2 (5 bases). Trimming pared 2 bases from V and 1 base from J, leaving 13 bases between. The CDR3 has 15 amino acids. From germline, CDR1 is SGHRS and CDR2 YFSETQ. DNA of the CDR3: TGCGCCAGCAGCTTCCGAGAGGGCCTGTCCTACGAGCAGTACTTC. Protein sequence: CASSFREGLSYEQYF. The variable domain in full, completed from reference TRBV5-1 and TRBJ2-7, reads KAGVTQTPRYLIKTRGQQVTLSCSPISGHRSVSWYQQTPGQGLQFLFEYFSETQRNKGNFPGRFSGRQFSNSRSEMNVSTLELGDSALYLCASSFREGLSYEQYFGPGTRLTVT.

The V call is TRBV4-1, the J call TRBJ2-1; D unclear. Germline CDR1 and CDR2: MGHRA and YSYEKL. V was pared by 0 bases and J by 0 bases, with 9 bases between. CDR3 length equals 16 residues. The CDR3 DNA sequence: TGCGCCAGCAGCCAAGATGCGGCAACCTCCTACAATGAGCAGTTCTTC. Its protein is CASSQDAATSYNEQFF.

CDR3 protein: CASSLIRRGAGNTIYF. CDR3 coding DNA: TGTGCCAGCAGCTTAATTAGAAGAGGAGCTGGAAACACCATATATTTT. The chain uses TRBV7-9 and TRBJ1-3; D remains unclear. Germline V lookup: CDR1 SEHNR, CDR2 FQNEAQ (reference sequence). This CDR3 is 16 amino acids long. V lost 2 bases and J lost 2, with 13 bases in between.

This chain joins TRBV2 and TRBJ2-1; possibly TRBD1 for D (6 bases). Between the trimmed V and J ends, which lost 6 bases and 5 bases, there was a span of 11 bases. This CDR3 is 13 amino acids long. Germline CDR1 SNHLY, CDR2 FYNNEI. The CDR3 region has the DNA TGTGCCAGCAGGGGGGACACCAACAATGAGCAGTTCTTC. Residues: CASRGDTNNEQFF.

The V and J genes are TRBV2 and TRBJ2-7; D possibly corresponds to TRBD1 (5 bases). Germline V lookup: CDR1 SNHLY, CDR2 FYNNEI. This CDR3 is built from 14 residues. Trimming removed 1 base at V and 7 bases at J, with 14 bases between. CDR3: CASSEVKGFGEQYF. As DNA, the CDR3 is TGTGCCAGCAGTGAAGTAAAGGGGTTCGGAGAGCAGTACTTC.

The J gene is TRBJ2-5, the V gene TRBV25-1, with D maybe TRBD1 (5 bases). The V gene lost 6 bases and the J gene lost 4 bases, with 18 bases spanning the gap. This CDR3 is 15 amino acids long. Germline V lookup: CDR1 MGHDK, CDR2 SYGVNS. The CDR3 nucleotides read TGTGCCAGCAGCGCCAGGGCAGGGAACGCAGAGACCCAGTACTTC. It codes for CASSARAGNAETQYF.

The chain employs TRBV2 and TRBJ2-7; the D gene is possibly TRBD2 (6 bases). Per germline, CDR1 SNHLY and CDR2 FYNNEI. The length of the CDR3 is 15 residues. The V and J ends lost 2 bases and 3 bases respectively, with 14 bases between them. The CDR3, as DNA: TGTGCCAGCAGTGAACCCGGGGGACTGTTCTACGAGCAGTACTTC. The encoded protein is CASSEPGGLFYEQYF.

The CDR3, as DNA: TGTGCCGTACAGGGGGCCTACGAGCAGTACTTC. Its translation: CAVQGAYEQYF. The rearrangement uses TRBV27 and TRBJ2-7, with 8 bases identical to TRBD1. After removal of 11 bases from V and 2 bases from J, the junction contained 2 bases not matched to a gene. Germline CDR1 and CDR2: MNHEY and SMNVEV (reference sequence). CDR3 length: 11 residues.

V gene TRBV11-2 combines with J gene TRBJ1-2, with TRBD1 matching 7 bases. Trimming cost V 1 base and J 8 bases; bases outside gene matches: 10. Germline loops: CDR1 SGHAT, CDR2 FQNNGV. This CDR3 is built from 15 residues. This CDR3 is CASSLGMGRGSGYTF. CDR3 nucleotide sequence: TGTGCCAGCAGCTTAGGAATGGGCAGGGGGAGCGGCTACACCTTC.

The chain is built from TRBV5-4 and TRBJ2-1; 10 positions agree with TRBD2. The CDR3 spans 18 residues. The J segment lost 4 bases and the V segment lost 3 bases, leaving 13 bases of the junction unmatched. Germline loops: CDR1 SGHNT, CDR2 YYREEE (reference sequence). DNA of the CDR3: TGTGCCAGCAGCTACCTGACTCGGACTAGCGGTACTTACAATGAGCAGTTCTTC. Amino acids: CASSYLTRTSGTYNEQFF.

The chain has TRBV21-1 and TRBJ2-3; the table's D call TRBD2 went unverified against the DNA. TRBV21-1 corresponds to a pseudogene. The CDR3 length is 17 residues. DNA for the CDR3: TGTGCCAGCAGCAAATTGTGGACTAGCGGGAGTCCAGATACGCAGTATTTT. It is translated as CASSKLWTSGSPDTQYF.

J is TRBJ2-7 and V is TRBV27, with 9 bases matching TRBD1. There are 17 residues in the CDR3. The J segment lost 4 bases and the V segment lost 3 bases, leaving 13 bases of the junction unmatched. Germline CDR1 reads MNHEY; CDR2 reads SMNVEV (reference sequence). The CDR3 coding sequence is TGTGCCAGCAGTTTGGGGGTTTCCGGGACAGGGATTTACGAGCAGTACTTC. It translates to CASSLGVSGTGIYEQYF.

This clone has a single count. CDR3 sequence: CASSENGEAPGFF. The CDR3, as DNA: TGTGCCAGCAGTGAAAACGGCGAGGCCCCCGGGTTCTTC. The rearrangement links TRBV6-1 to TRBJ2-1; no clear D gene. With 2 bases removed from V and 15 bases from J, the gap between germline ends came to 17 bases. Germline values: CDR1 MNHNS, CDR2 SASEGT. The CDR3 loop spans 13 amino acids.

The gene calls are TRBV10-3 and TRBJ2-3, with TRBD1 matching over 7 bases. The CDR3 is made up of 15 amino acids. V lost 2 bases and J lost 0; bases outside the gene matches: 2. Germline V gives CDR1 ENHRY, CDR2 SYGVKD. The CDR3 loop is CAISEGTASTDTQYF. For the CDR3, the DNA is TGTGCCATCAGTGAGGGGACAGCCAGCACAGATACGCAGTATTTT.

The CDR3 is CASTNQVYEQYF. The CDR3 nucleotides read TGTGCCAGCACAAACCAGGTGTACGAGCAGTACTTC. The chain has TRBV6-5 and TRBJ2-7, with D hard to call. The CDR3 has 12 residues. The V gene lost 7 bases and the J gene lost 4 bases, with 11 bases spanning the gap. Germline loops: CDR1 MNHEY, CDR2 SVGAGI.

This clone was seen a handful of times. The V and J genes are TRBV5-1 and TRBJ2-5, with TRBD1 matching 8 bases. Trimming cost V 0 bases and J 5 bases; bases outside gene matches: 15. Germline CDR1 is SGHRS and CDR2 is YFSETQ. The CDR3 is made up of 18 amino acids. CDR3 coding DNA: TGCGCCAGCAGCTTGGCGCCTCTCGGACAGGGATTTTTCGAGACCCAGTACTTC. It yields the protein CASSLAPLGQGFFETQYF.

The V call is TRBV10-2, the J call TRBJ1-1; D might be TRBD1 (6 bases). This CDR3 contains 14 residues. The germline gives CDR1 WSHSY, CDR2 SAAADI. Trimming left V 7 bases short and J 0 bases short, with 12 bases between. As DNA, the CDR3 is TGCGCCAGCAAAAACCAGGGGCTGAACACTGAAGCTTTCTTT. Its translation is CASKNQGLNTEAFF.

The rearrangement links TRBV27 to TRBJ2-7; 7 nucleotides line up with TRBD1. CDR1 is MNHEY, CDR2 SMNVEV, per germline (reference sequence). With V trimmed by 5 bases and J by 2 bases, 3 bases remained unmatched. The CDR3 runs 13 residues. CDR3 residues: CASSTGVPYEQYF. The CDR3 DNA reads as TGTGCCAGCAGTACAGGGGTCCCCTACGAGCAGTACTTC.

The chain uses TRBV7-6 and TRBJ2-3; 7 bases fit TRBD2. The CDR3 has 16 residues. The germline V gene has CDR1 SGHVS and CDR2 FNYEAQ. With V trimmed by 5 bases and J by 4 bases, 12 bases remained unmatched. DNA of the CDR3: TGTGCCAGCAGCGACTTGGAGGGAGGGCCGTCAGATACGCAGTATTTT. This codes for CASSDLEGGPSDTQYF.

This sequence joins TRBV11-1 and TRBJ1-1, with TRBD1 identical over 7 bases. The CDR3 is 13 residues long. Germline assignment: CDR1 SGHAT and CDR2 FQDESV (reference sequence). Trimming at V came to 5 bases and at J to 3 bases, leaving 3 bases not matched to a gene. The CDR3 is CASSTGQYTEAFF. CDR3 sequence (DNA): TGTGCCAGCAGCACGGGACAGTACACTGAAGCTTTCTTT.